What follows is one T cell receptor (beta chain) and its context. The data stem from a study of T cell clonotyping in hematopoietic cell transplantation. The CDR3 loop spans 13 amino acids. Germline V gene lookup returns CDR1 SGHVS and CDR2 FQNEAQ. Trimming shortened V by 5 bases and J by 3 bases, and 10 bases separated the two germline ends. Data came from immunoSEQ multiplex PCR; TCRdb stores just in-frame clones and leaves some out. The sample gives around 9,100 clones, around 79% of which show up once; less than 20% is in the top ten. The starting material was PBMCs, obtained 180 days after allogeneic stem cell transplant. The sequence was obtained from a male patient aged 35-50 years who had an allogeneic stem cell transplant from a related donor, so the T cells may come from the graft donor. Some clones in this sample may be carry-over from other donors' samples. The chain is built from TRBV7-8 and TRBJ1-1; no definite D call. The CDR3 loop reads CASSRGRDTEAFF. The CDR3 bases are TGTGCCAGCAGCCGAGGACGTGACACTGAAGCTTTCTTT.